This is a list of T cell receptor beta chains from one sample in a study of T cells in Graves' hyperthyroidism and ophthalmopathy. In TCRdb, the multiplex PCR reads were re-called with MiXCR into one record per CDR3 protein. The data hold some 800,000 distinct CDR3 sequences, with around 39% observed a single time. Sequences were obtained from blood. Source of these receptors: a young man with Graves' hyperthyroidism. Each CDR3 is given with its conserved first and last residue.

v_gene	j_gene	CDR3aa
TRBV7-2	TRBJ2-7	CASSLTGLGSEYF
TRBV29-1	TRBJ2-1	CSVGTRGEQFF
TRBV29-1	TRBJ1-1	CSVEDGDIEAFF
TRBV5-6	TRBJ1-2	CASSLAQGRNYGYTF
TRBV20-1	TRBJ1-3	CSAKQGSSGNTIYF
TRBV25-1	TRBJ2-5	CASSESKFSETQYF
TRBV7-9	TRBJ1-3	CASSLTSTGVNTIYF
TRBV2	TRBJ2-5	CASGGTSGVGGETQYF
TRBV20-1	TRBJ1-3	CSASPSGTGLGNTIYF
TRBV15	TRBJ2-6	CATSRDVGVNVLTF
TRBV20-1	TRBJ2-7	CSAPRGQGSYEQYF
TRBV6-5	TRBJ1-2	CASSPTGGFYGYTF
TRBV29-1	TRBJ2-7	CSVEWGQYDEQYF
TRBV10-2	TRBJ1-5	CASLSSNQPQHF
TRBV9	TRBJ1-3	CASGGQGRLAGNTIYF
TRBV4-3	TRBJ2-7	CASSQDPTSGSSYEQYF
TRBV12-3/TRBV12-4	TRBJ1-4	CASSSRHEKLFF
TRBV5-1	TRBJ2-2	CASTSGIVTGELFF
TRBV19	TRBJ1-1	CASTPLRAQGATEAFF
TRBV2	TRBJ2-2	CASSDRGPGELFF
TRBV10-3	TRBJ2-7	CAIRPGTGTYEQYF
TRBV7-2	TRBJ2-7	CASSLGGGPGTGELYF
TRBV5-1	TRBJ1-1	CASSLGGGTGAFF
TRBV10-3	TRBJ2-6	CAISPDFFRSGANVLTF
TRBV7-6	TRBJ2-7	CASSLTGTFEQYF
TRBV4-1	TRBJ1-1	CASSQPDRENTEAFF
TRBV7-2	TRBJ1-6	CASSLPLGTYNSPLHF
TRBV24-1	TRBJ1-5	CATSDHPSSEPQHF
TRBV7-2	TRBJ2-2	CASSLVGTDTGELFF
TRBV29-1	TRBJ2-7	CSVEGTGVGGEQYF
TRBV20-1	TRBJ1-1	CSASPPTRGGTEAFF
TRBV5-6	TRBJ1-1	CASSLAPTAFAFF
TRBV10-3	TRBJ2-7	CASRETGQPLFLYF
TRBV25-1	TRBJ1-5	CTSRDLGQGGQPQHF
TRBV6-1	TRBJ2-7	CASSEALGDYEQYF
TRBV2	TRBJ2-2	CASSRTSRGRSGELFF
TRBV5-1	TRBJ2-7	CASSSLAGTGGYEQYF
TRBV20-1	TRBJ1-1	CSARDSKGPGAFF
TRBV6-6	TRBJ1-2	CANTTASARYGYTF
TRBV2	TRBJ1-1	CAIRFTYMNTEAFF
TRBV5-1	TRBJ1-2	CASSSSGGESYGYTF
TRBV6-5	TRBJ2-7	CASSYSAGGEYEQYF
TRBV6-5	TRBJ2-5	CASSSDKRGYQETQYF
TRBV5-1	TRBJ2-2	CASSSPLDTGELFF
TRBV12-3/TRBV12-4	TRBJ1-5	CASRVSHPLGQPQHF
TRBV27	TRBJ2-5	CASGELGDRETQYF
TRBV14	TRBJ1-4	CASSQDAGGRHFNEKLFF
TRBV9	NA	CASTLGTSGGHEQFF
TRBV2	TRBJ2-7	CASSEASGGSYEQYF
TRBV19	TRBJ2-7	CASSISGGANEQYF
TRBV9	TRBJ2-2	CASSVEEGAVETGELFF
TRBV10-3	TRBJ1-1	CAISENFGTEAFF
TRBV7-9	TRBJ2-5	CTSSQDSYGTQYF
TRBV4-1	TRBJ1-5	CASSQVGEVNQPQHF
TRBV19	TRBJ2-2	CASSIRGWNTGELFF
TRBV29-1	TRBJ1-4	CASSLPPGQGKEKLFF
TRBV7-8	TRBJ2-5	CASSLSRASGETQYF
TRBV7-3	TRBJ2-2	CASNVGPEYTGELFF
TRBV6-1	TRBJ2-6	CASSEVGSGANVLTF